This T cell receptor (beta chain) originates from a study of blood T cell repertoires in COVID-19. Across the study: COVID-19 samples collected from the United States, Italy and Spain covered acute and convalescent phases. Sources were T cells, B-cell-depleted T cells, or PBMCs; the material itself was cDNA or gDNA.

The CDR3 has 14 amino acids. V gave up 0 bases and J gave up 12 bases; unmatched junction bases: 5. CDR1 LGHNA and CDR2 YSLEER come from the germline V gene. This clone was observed a few times. Original handling: Using reference gene primer amplification, nucleated cell counts were estimated. The assay was immunoSEQ multiplex PCR, and TCRdb's table has in-frame clones only and misses some. V, J and clone size derive from that table, while D and trimming were established from the DNA sequence. This table has about 150,000 clones, roughly nine tenths appearing once. The sequence derives from a woman in her 70s with acute or convalescent COVID-19. The rearrangement links TRBV4-3 to TRBJ2-1; 10 bases line up with TRBD2. The sequenced sample was peripheral blood. CDR3 bases: TGCGCCAGCAGCCAAGAAGCGGGGGGGACAGGGCAGTTCTTC. This translates into CASSQEAGGTGQFF.